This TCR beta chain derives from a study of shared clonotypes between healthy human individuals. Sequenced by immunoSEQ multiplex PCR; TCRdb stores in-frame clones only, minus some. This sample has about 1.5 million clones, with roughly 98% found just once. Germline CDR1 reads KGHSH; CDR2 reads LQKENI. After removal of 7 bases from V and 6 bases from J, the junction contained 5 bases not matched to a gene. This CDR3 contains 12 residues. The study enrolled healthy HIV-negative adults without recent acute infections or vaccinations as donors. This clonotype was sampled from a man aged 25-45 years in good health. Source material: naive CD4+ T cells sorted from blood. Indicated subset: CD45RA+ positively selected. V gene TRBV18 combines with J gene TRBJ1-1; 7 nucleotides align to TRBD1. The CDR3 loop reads CASLEGGSEAFF. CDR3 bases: TGTGCCAGCTTAGAAGGGGGCTCTGAAGCTTTCTTT.